Listed below are T cell receptor beta chains from one sample, sequenced in a study of blood T cell repertoires in COVID-19. The protocol was immunoSEQ multiplex PCR, while the TCRdb copy is restricted to in-frame clones and leaves out a portion. The table has about 120,000 clones, 75% to 90% seen once. Source material: peripheral blood. The receptors shown here come from a man aged 25 to 40 with acute or convalescent COVID-19. The CDR3 runs from the conserved cysteine through the conserved F or W. Fields, in order: J gene, V gene, D gene, clone size, CDR3 protein, CDR3 DNA. A D gene is named only where the DNA matches it firmly. Size is stated for part of the rows, as once, few or many counts, or as a class when the clone is expanded.

J: TRBJ1-2
V: TRBV9
D: .
size: .
CDR3: CASSVRLDYGYTF
DNA: TGTGCCAGCAGCGTGAGGCTGGACTATGGCTACACCTTC

J: TRBJ2-1
V: TRBV29-1
D: TRBD2
size: .
CDR3: CSALAGELAYNEQFF
DNA: TGCAGCGCCCTAGCGGGAGAGTTGGCCTACAATGAGCAGTTCTTC

J: TRBJ2-5
V: TRBV5-6
D: TRBD2
size: .
CDR3: CASSFTGTSGQETQYF
DNA: TGTGCCAGCAGTTTCACGGGGACTAGCGGCCAAGAGACCCAGTACTTC

J: TRBJ1-2
V: TRBV6-5
D: TRBD1
size: .
CDR3: CATSPDRLSYGYTF
DNA: TGTGCCACCTCCCCGGACAGGCTCTCGTATGGCTACACCTTC

J: TRBJ2-5
V: TRBV6-2/TRBV6-3
D: TRBD1
size: .
CDR3: CASSTRDRGVGGETQYF
DNA: TGTGCCAGCAGTACCCGGGACAGGGGAGTAGGCGGAGAGACCCAGTACTTC

J: TRBJ2-7
V: TRBV6-2/TRBV6-3
D: .
size: many
CDR3: CASSPTSTSPSDEQYF
DNA: TGTGCCAGCAGTCCAACTAGCACTAGCCCCTCGGACGAGCAGTACTTC

J: TRBJ2-7
V: TRBV14
D: TRBD1
size: .
CDR3: CASSRRQGPYEQYF
DNA: TGTGCCAGCAGCCGTCGACAGGGGCCCTACGAGCAGTACTTC

J: TRBJ2-1
V: TRBV6-1
D: TRBD2
size: .
CDR3: CASSELGLAGNNEQFF
DNA: TGTGCCAGCAGTGAATTGGGACTAGCGGGAAACAATGAGCAGTTCTTC

J: TRBJ2-1
V: TRBV2
D: TRBD2
size: few
CDR3: CASSETSGRRSYNEQFF
DNA: TGTGCCAGCAGTGAAACTAGCGGGAGGCGGTCCTACAATGAGCAGTTCTTC

J: TRBJ1-4
V: TRBV2
D: .
size: .
CDR3: CASMRTANEKLFF
DNA: TGTGCCAGCATGCGGACAGCTAATGAAAAACTGTTTTTT

J: TRBJ2-5
V: TRBV12-5
D: .
size: .
CDR3: CASGLGTGGGTQYF
DNA: TGTGCTAGTGGTTTGGGAACAGGGGGGGGGACCCAGTACTTC

J: TRBJ2-2
V: TRBV6-5
D: .
size: .
CDR3: CASTQTGHTGELFF
DNA: TGTGCCAGCACTCAGACAGGACACACCGGGGAGCTGTTTTTT

J: TRBJ1-1
V: TRBV28
D: .
size: .
CDR3: CASSVIAGALNTEAFF
DNA: TGTGCCAGCAGCGTTATAGCAGGGGCCCTGAACACTGAAGCTTTCTTT

J: TRBJ2-1
V: TRBV11-2
D: .
size: once
CDR3: CASSLDSFGSEQFF
DNA: TGTGCCAGCAGCTTAGATTCGTTCGGGAGTGAGCAGTTCTTC

J: TRBJ1-6
V: TRBV30
D: TRBD1
size: .
CDR3: CAWEGQGTGNSPLHF
DNA: TGTGCCTGGGAAGGACAGGGAACGGGTAATTCACCCCTCCACTTT

J: TRBJ2-1
V: TRBV14
D: TRBD2
size: .
CDR3: CASSPLAGAHNEQFF
DNA: TGTGCCAGCAGCCCACTAGCGGGAGCCCACAATGAGCAGTTCTTC

J: TRBJ1-6
V: TRBV27
D: TRBD1
size: .
CDR3: CASSLQGQANSPLHF
DNA: TGTGCCAGCAGTTTACAGGGACAGGCTAATTCACCCCTCCACTTT

J: TRBJ2-5
V: TRBV15
D: .
size: few
CDR3: CATSDGGWGETQYF
DNA: TGTGCCACCAGCGATGGGGGCTGGGGAGAGACCCAGTACTTC

J: TRBJ2-1
V: TRBV7-3
D: TRBD2
size: .
CDR3: CASSLTGGRASNEQFF
DNA: TGTGCCAGCAGCTTAACTGGCGGGAGGGCCTCCAATGAGCAGTTCTTC

J: TRBJ1-3
V: TRBV18
D: .
size: .
CDR3: CASSPEFSGNTIYF
DNA: TGTGCCAGCTCACCCGAGTTCTCTGGAAACACCATATATTTT

J: TRBJ2-3
V: TRBV10-1
D: TRBD1
size: few
CDR3: CASSEGGQGLSTDTQYF
DNA: TGCGCCAGCAGTGAGGGGGGACAGGGGTTGTCTACAGATACGCAGTATTTT

J: TRBJ2-2
V: TRBV3-1/TRBV3-2
D: TRBD2
size: .
CDR3: CASSSWTSGDLKGNTGELFF
DNA: TGTGCCAGCAGCTCCTGGACTAGCGGGGATCTAAAGGGGAACACCGGGGAGCTGTTTTTT

J: TRBJ2-5
V: TRBV6-5
D: .
size: .
CDR3: CASSYFCSRVQETQYF
DNA: TGTGCCAGCAGTTACTTTTGCTCCAGGGTCCAAGAGACCCAGTACTTC

J: TRBJ1-5
V: TRBV7-2
D: TRBD1
size: .
CDR3: CASSYRQGSQPQHF
DNA: TGTGCCAGCAGCTATAGACAGGGTAGTCAGCCCCAGCATTTT

J: TRBJ2-1
V: TRBV27
D: .
size: .
CDR3: CASSGGYRGYWEQFF
DNA: TGTGCCAGCAGTGGGGGGTACCGAGGGTACTGGGAGCAGTTCTTC

J: TRBJ2-7
V: TRBV29-1
D: TRBD1
size: .
CDR3: CSYRQGASYEQYF
DNA: TGCAGCTATCGACAGGGGGCCTCCTACGAGCAGTACTTC

J: TRBJ1-2
V: TRBV2
D: .
size: once
CDR3: CASSPWEYGYTF
DNA: TGTGCCAGCTCCCCTTGGGAGTATGGCTACACCTTC

J: TRBJ1-6
V: TRBV6-5
D: .
size: .
CDR3: CASSYSVRDTGSPLHF
DNA: TGTGCCAGCAGTTACTCGGTACGGGACACGGGTTCGCCCCTCCACTTT

J: TRBJ2-3
V: TRBV19
D: .
size: .
CDR3: CASSMRVLFSTDTQYF
DNA: TGTGCCAGTAGTATGCGGGTGCTCTTTAGCACAGATACGCAGTATTTT

J: TRBJ2-1
V: TRBV6-2/TRBV6-3
D: TRBD2
size: .
CDR3: CASSYPSSGGNYNEQFF
DNA: TGTGCCAGCAGTTACCCATCTAGCGGGGGGAACTACAATGAGCAGTTCTTC

J: TRBJ1-1
V: TRBV12-3/TRBV12-4
D: TRBD1
size: .
CDR3: CASSRGQGARAFF
DNA: TGTGCCAGCAGTCGGGGACAGGGGGCGAGAGCTTTCTTT

J: TRBJ1-2
V: TRBV13
D: .
size: .
CDR3: CASSFGADNYGYTF
DNA: TGTGCCAGCAGCTTTGGGGCAGATAACTATGGCTACACCTTC

J: TRBJ2-7
V: TRBV7-2
D: TRBD2
size: .
CDR3: CASSLSVTSGRVLGQYF
DNA: TGTGCCAGCAGTCTTAGTGTCACTAGCGGTAGGGTTTTGGGGCAGTACTTC

J: TRBJ1-1
V: TRBV5-1
D: .
size: many
CDR3: CASSLRISGVPVDTEAFF
DNA: TGCGCCAGCAGCTTGAGGATCTCAGGGGTACCGGTCGACACTGAAGCTTTCTTT

J: TRBJ2-1
V: TRBV27
D: TRBD2
size: few
CDR3: CASSPGTSGGLYNEQFF
DNA: TGTGCCAGCAGTCCCGGGACTAGCGGGGGGCTATACAATGAGCAGTTCTTC

J: TRBJ1-1
V: TRBV5-1
D: TRBD1
size: .
CDR3: CASSPGTVNTEAFF
DNA: TGCGCCAGCAGCCCCGGGACAGTGAACACTGAAGCTTTCTTT

J: TRBJ2-5
V: TRBV6-5
D: TRBD2
size: .
CDR3: CASSSGGYQETQYF
DNA: TGTGCCAGCAGTTCGGGGGGATACCAAGAGACCCAGTACTTC

J: TRBJ1-5
V: TRBV7-9
D: .
size: .
CDR3: CASSLGFSGQPQHF
DNA: TGTGCCAGCAGCTTAGGGTTTTCCGGTCAGCCCCAGCATTTT

J: TRBJ1-6
V: TRBV6-5
D: .
size: .
CDR3: CASSYSPDRSTSPLHF
DNA: TGTGCCAGCAGTTACAGCCCCGACAGGTCTACTTCACCCCTCCACTTT

J: TRBJ2-7
V: TRBV7-8
D: .
size: .
CDR3: CASSLYGGTYEQYF
DNA: TGTGCCAGCAGCTTATACGGCGGGACCTACGAGCAGTACTTC

J: TRBJ1-2
V: TRBV5-6
D: .
size: .
CDR3: CASSSVQGGVRGYTF
DNA: TGTGCCAGCAGCTCGGTCCAGGGTGGCGTCCGTGGCTACACCTTC

J: TRBJ2-1
V: TRBV7-9
D: .
size: .
CDR3: CASLGHRLTYNEQFF
DNA: TGTGCCAGCCTAGGACACAGGCTAACCTACAATGAGCAGTTCTTC

J: TRBJ1-2
V: TRBV6-1
D: .
size: few
CDR3: CASSGARDYGYTF
DNA: TGTGCCAGCAGTGGAGCACGGGACTATGGCTACACCTTC

J: TRBJ2-1
V: TRBV4-3
D: TRBD1
size: once
CDR3: CASSPGEGASYNEQFF
DNA: TGCGCCAGCAGTCCCGGAGAGGGGGCCTCCTACAATGAGCAGTTCTTC

J: TRBJ1-6
V: TRBV19
D: .
size: once
CDR3: CASWGHQADSPLHF
DNA: TGTGCCAGTTGGGGGCACCAGGCCGATTCACCCCTCCACTTT

J: TRBJ2-7
V: TRBV6-5
D: .
size: .
CDR3: CASSPGPTSEQYF
DNA: TGTGCCAGCAGCCCAGGGCCCACTTCCGAGCAGTACTTC

J: TRBJ1-6
V: TRBV7-3
D: .
size: .
CDR3: CASSFDRNNSPLHF
DNA: TGTGCCAGCAGCTTCGACAGGAATAATTCACCCCTCCACTTT

J: TRBJ1-5
V: TRBV19
D: TRBD1
size: .
CDR3: CASINRGSNQPQHF
DNA: TGTGCCAGTATAAACAGGGGGAGCAATCAGCCCCAGCATTTT

J: TRBJ2-5
V: TRBV19
D: .
size: .
CDR3: CASSLMGRRGETQYF
DNA: TGTGCCAGTAGTCTAATGGGACGTCGGGGGGAGACCCAGTACTTC

J: TRBJ1-6
V: TRBV7-6
D: .
size: .
CDR3: CASSLGTDLGNSPLHF
DNA: TGTGCCAGCAGCTTAGGTACAGACCTGGGTAATTCACCCCTCCACTTT

J: TRBJ1-2
V: TRBV6-5
D: .
size: once
CDR3: CASSYSQASYGYTF
DNA: TGTGCCAGCAGTTACAGCCAGGCCAGCTATGGCTACACCTTC

J: TRBJ2-3
V: TRBV27
D: TRBD1
size: few
CDR3: CASSLLGQNTQYF
DNA: TGTGCCAGCAGTTTACTGGGACAGAATACGCAGTATTTT

J: TRBJ1-2
V: TRBV10-3
D: .
size: .
CDR3: CATAGSDPGYTF
DNA: TGTGCCACCGCAGGGTCCGACCCTGGCTACACCTTC

J: TRBJ2-3
V: TRBV11-1
D: .
size: .
CDR3: CASSPGGMTDTQYF
DNA: TGTGCCAGCAGCCCAGGGGGGATGACAGATACGCAGTATTTT

J: TRBJ1-1
V: TRBV7-2
D: TRBD1
size: .
CDR3: CASSPARDSLSEAFF
DNA: TGTGCCAGCAGCCCGGCCCGGGACAGCCTTTCTGAAGCTTTCTTT

J: TRBJ2-1
V: TRBV11-2
D: TRBD1
size: .
CDR3: CASSGSRTGGYEQFF
DNA: TGTGCCAGCAGCGGATCACGGACAGGGGGCTATGAGCAGTTCTTC

J: TRBJ2-5
V: TRBV10-3
D: TRBD2
size: .
CDR3: CAISARGGTETQYF
DNA: TGTGCCATCAGTGCGCGGGGGGGCACGGAGACCCAGTACTTC